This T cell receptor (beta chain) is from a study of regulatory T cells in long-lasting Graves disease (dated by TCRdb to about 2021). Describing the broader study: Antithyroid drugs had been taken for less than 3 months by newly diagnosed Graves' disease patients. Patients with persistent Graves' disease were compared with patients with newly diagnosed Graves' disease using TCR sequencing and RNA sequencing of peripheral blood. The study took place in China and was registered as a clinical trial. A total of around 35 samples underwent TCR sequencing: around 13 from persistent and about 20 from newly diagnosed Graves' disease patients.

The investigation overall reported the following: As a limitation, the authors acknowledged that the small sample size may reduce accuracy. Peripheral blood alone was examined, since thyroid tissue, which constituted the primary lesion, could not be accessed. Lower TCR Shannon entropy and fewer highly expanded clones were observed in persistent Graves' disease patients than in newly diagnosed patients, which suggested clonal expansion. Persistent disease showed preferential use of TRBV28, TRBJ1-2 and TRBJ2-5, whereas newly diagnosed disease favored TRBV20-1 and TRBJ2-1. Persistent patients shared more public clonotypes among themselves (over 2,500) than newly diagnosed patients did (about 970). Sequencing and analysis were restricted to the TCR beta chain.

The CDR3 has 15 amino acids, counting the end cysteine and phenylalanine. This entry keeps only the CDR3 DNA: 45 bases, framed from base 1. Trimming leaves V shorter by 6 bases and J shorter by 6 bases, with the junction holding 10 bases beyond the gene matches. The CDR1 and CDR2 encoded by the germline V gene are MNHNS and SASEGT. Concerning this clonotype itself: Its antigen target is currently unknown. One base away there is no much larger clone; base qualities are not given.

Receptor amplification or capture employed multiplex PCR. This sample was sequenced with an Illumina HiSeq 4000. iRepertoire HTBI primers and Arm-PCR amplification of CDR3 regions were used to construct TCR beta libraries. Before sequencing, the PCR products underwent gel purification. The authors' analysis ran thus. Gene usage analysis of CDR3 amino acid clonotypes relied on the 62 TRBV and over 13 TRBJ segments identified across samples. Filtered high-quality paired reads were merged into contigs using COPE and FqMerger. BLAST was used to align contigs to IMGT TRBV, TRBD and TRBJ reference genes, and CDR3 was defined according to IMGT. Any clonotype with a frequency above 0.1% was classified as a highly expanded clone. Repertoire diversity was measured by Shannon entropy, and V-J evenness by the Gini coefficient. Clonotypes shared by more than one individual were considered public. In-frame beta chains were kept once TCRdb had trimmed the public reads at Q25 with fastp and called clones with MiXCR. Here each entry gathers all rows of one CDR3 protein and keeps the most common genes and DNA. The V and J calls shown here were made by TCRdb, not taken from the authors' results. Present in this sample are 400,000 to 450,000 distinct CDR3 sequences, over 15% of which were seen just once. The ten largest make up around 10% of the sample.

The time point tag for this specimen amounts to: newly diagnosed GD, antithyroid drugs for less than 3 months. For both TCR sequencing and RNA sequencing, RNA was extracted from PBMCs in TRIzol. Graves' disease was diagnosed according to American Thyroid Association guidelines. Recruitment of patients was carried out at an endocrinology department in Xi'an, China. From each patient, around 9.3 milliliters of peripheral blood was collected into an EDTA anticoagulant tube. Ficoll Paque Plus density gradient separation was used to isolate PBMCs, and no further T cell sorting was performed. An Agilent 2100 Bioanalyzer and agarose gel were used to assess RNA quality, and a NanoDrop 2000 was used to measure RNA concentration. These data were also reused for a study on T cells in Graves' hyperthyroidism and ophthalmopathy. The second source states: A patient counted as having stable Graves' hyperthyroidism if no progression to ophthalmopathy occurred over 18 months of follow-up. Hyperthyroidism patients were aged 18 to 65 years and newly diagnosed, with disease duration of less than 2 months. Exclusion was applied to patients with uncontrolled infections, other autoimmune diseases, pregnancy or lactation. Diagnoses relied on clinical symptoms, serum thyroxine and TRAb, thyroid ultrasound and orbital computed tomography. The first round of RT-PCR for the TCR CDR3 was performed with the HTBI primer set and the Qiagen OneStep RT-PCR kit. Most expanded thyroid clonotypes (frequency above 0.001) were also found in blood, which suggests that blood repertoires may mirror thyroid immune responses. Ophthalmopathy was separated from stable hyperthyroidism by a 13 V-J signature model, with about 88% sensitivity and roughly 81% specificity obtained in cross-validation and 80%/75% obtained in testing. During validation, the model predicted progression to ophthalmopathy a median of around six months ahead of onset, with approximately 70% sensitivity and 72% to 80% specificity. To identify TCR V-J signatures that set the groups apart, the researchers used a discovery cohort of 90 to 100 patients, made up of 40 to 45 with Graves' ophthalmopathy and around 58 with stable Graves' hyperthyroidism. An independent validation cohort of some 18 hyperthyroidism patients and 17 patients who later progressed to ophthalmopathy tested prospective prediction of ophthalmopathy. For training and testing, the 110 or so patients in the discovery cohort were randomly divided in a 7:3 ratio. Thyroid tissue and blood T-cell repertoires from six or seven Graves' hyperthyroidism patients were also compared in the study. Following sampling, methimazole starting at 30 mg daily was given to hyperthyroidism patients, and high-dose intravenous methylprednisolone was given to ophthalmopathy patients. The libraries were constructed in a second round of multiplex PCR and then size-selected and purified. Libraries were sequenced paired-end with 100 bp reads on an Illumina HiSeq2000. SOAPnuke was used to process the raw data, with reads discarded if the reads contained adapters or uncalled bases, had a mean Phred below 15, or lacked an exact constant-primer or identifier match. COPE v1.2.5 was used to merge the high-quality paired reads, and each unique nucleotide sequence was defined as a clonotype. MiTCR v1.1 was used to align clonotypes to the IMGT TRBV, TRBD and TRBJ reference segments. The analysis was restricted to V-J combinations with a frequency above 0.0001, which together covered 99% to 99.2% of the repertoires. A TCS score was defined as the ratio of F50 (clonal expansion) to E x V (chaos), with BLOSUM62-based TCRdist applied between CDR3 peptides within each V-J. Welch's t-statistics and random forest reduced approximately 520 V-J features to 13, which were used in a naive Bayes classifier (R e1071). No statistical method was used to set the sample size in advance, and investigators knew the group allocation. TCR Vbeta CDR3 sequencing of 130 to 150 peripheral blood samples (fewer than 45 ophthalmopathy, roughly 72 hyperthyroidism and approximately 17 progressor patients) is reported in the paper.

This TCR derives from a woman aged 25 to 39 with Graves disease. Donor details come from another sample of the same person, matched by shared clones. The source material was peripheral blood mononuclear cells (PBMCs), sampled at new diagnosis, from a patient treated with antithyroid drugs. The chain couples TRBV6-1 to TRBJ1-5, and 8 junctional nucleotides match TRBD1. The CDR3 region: CASRQGQGMGQPQHF. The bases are TGTGCCAGCAGGCAAGGACAGGGTATGGGTCAGCCCCAGCATTTT.